The 7 T cell receptor beta chains given below trace back to one sample, sequenced in a study of shared clonotypes between healthy human individuals. The repertoire was sequenced with immunoSEQ multiplex PCR; TCRdb's copy has only in-frame clones and lacks some. The sample includes under 1,100,000 clones, roughly 70% seen only once; the top ten take over 1.3%. The specimen was memory CD4+ T cells sorted from blood. Described subset: CD45RA-negative fraction. These receptors were collected from a man in his late teens or twenties in good health.

Only one count was recorded for this clone. Different DNA sequences within this sample yield the same CDR3. The J gene is TRBJ1-3, the V gene TRBV20-1; D is unresolved. With 6 bases removed from V and 1 base from J, the gap between germline ends came to 4 bases. The CDR3 spans 11 residues. CDR1 DFQATT and CDR2 SNEGSKA come from the germline V gene (reference sequence). CDR3 DNA sequence: TGCAGTGCCATATCTGGAAACACCATATATTTT. This translates into CSAISGNTIYF.

This chain links TRBV10-2 with TRBJ1-5; the D gene is possibly TRBD1 (5 bases). Germline-derived CDR1 and CDR2 are WSHSY and SAAADI. Trimming removed 7 bases from V and 0 bases from J, with 10 bases in between. The CDR3 is made up of 14 amino acids. The CDR3 bases are TGCGCCAGCAAACCGACAGTTAGCAATCAGCCCCAGCATTTT. This gives the protein CASKPTVSNQPQHF.

This clone is a singleton in its sample. The chain links TRBV4-3 to TRBJ2-4; D may be TRBD1 (6 bases). Trimming pared 0 bases from V and 6 bases from J, leaving 15 bases between. This CDR3 region has 16 residues. Germline CDR1 reads LGHNA; CDR2 reads YSLEER. The CDR3 nucleotides read TGCGCCAGCAGCCAAGAGCCGCAGGGGCACGGAAACATTCAGTACTTC. Translating gives CASSQEPQGHGNIQYF.

The V gene is TRBV21-1, the J gene TRBJ1-6; TRBD1 is the table's D call, not checked against the DNA. TRBV21-1 is a recognized pseudogene. There are 16 residues in the CDR3. The CDR3 nucleotides are TGTGCCAGCAGCAACACCTCAGGGTTCTATAATTCACCCCTCCACTTT. The encoded protein is CASSNTSGFYNSPLHF.

The J gene is TRBJ2-3, the V gene TRBV30; TRBD2 matches at 10 bases. After removal of 4 bases from V and 1 base from J, the junction contained 5 bases not matched to a gene. Germline V CDR1 and CDR2: GTSNPN, SVGIG (reference sequence). CDR3 length equals 15 residues. The CDR3 reads CAWNLGLAGTDTQYF. The CDR3 DNA sequence: TGTGCCTGGAACCTCGGACTAGCGGGCACAGATACGCAGTATTTT. The whole variable domain, remainder taken from reference TRBV30 and TRBJ2-3, is SQTIHQWPATLVQPVGSPLSLECTVEGTSNPNLYWYRQAAGRGLQLLFYSVGIGQISSEVPQNLSASRPQDRQFILSSKKLLLSDSGFYLCAWNLGLAGTDTQYFGPGTRLTVL.

The chain joins TRBV4-1 to TRBJ2-5; 13 bases line up with TRBD2. The ends lost 2 bases at V and 6 bases at J; junction bases unmatched: 12. Germline CDR1 reads MGHRA; CDR2 reads YSYEKL. CDR3 length equals 18 residues. The CDR3, as DNA: TGCGCCAGCAGCCAACATACTAGCGGGGGGGCCATGGAAAAGACCCAGTACTTC. Its protein product is CASSQHTSGGAMEKTQYF.

The rearrangement uses TRBV28 and TRBJ2-6; D may match TRBD1 or TRBD2 (6 bases each). Per the germline V gene, CDR1 is MDHEN and CDR2 is SYDVKM. Between the trimmed V and J ends, which lost 3 bases and 0 bases, there was a span of 15 bases. This CDR3 contains 18 residues. The CDR3 region has the DNA TGTGCCAGCAGTTTCCGGGGGCAGGGTTACTCTGGGGCCAACGTCCTGACTTTC. As protein: CASSFRGQGYSGANVLTF.